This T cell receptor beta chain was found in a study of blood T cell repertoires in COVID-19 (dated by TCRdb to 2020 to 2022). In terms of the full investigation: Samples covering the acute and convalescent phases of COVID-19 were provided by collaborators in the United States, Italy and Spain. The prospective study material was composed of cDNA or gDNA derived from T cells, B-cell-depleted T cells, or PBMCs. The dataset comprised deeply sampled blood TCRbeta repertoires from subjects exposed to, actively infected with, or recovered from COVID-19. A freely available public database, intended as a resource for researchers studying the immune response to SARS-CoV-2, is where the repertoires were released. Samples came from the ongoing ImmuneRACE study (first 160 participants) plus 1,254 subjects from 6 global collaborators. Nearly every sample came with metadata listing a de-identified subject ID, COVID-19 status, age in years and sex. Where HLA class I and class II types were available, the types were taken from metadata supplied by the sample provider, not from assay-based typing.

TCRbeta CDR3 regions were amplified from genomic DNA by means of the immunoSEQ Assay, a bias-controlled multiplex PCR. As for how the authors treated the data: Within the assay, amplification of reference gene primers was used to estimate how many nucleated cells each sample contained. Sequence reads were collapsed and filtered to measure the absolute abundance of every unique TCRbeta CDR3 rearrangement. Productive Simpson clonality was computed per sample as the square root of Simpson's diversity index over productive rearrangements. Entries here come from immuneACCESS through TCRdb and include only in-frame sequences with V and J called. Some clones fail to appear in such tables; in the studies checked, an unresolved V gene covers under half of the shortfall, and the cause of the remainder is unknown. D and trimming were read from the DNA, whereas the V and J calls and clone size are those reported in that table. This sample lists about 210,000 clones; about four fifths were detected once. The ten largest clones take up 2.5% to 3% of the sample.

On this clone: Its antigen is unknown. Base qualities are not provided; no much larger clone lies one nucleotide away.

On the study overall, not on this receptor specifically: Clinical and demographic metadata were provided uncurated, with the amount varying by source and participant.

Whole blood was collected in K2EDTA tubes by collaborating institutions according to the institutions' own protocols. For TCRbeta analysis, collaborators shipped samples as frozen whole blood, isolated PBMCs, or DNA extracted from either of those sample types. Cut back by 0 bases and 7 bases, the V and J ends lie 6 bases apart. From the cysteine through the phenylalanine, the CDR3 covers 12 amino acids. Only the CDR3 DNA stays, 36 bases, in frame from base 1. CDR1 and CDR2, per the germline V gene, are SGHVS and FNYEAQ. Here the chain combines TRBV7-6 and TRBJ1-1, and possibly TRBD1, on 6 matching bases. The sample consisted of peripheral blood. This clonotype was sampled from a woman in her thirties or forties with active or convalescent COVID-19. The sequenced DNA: TGTGCCAGCAGCTTAGCGACAGGTGAAGCTTTCTTT. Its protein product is CASSLATGEAFF.